The 21 T cell receptor beta chains below were found in one sample sequenced in a study of Ad26.COV2.S vaccination and SARS-CoV-2 variants. Described treatment: some 20 received Ad26.COV2.S at low or high dose, single or two shots; about five received placebo; per-sample allocation not given. After the first vaccine or placebo injection, samples were drawn on day 63. Using immunoSEQ multiplex PCR, the repertoire was profiled, and TCRdb retains in-frame clones only, with some absent. This table has fewer than 400,000 clones, 80% to 90% appearing once. The input for sequencing was peripheral blood, taken in a trial of Ad26.COV2.S vaccine versus placebo. The receptor set was obtained from a person aged 18-60 years who received the Ad26.COV2.S COVID-19 vaccine or a placebo.

The J gene is TRBJ1-2, the V gene TRBV6-1, with D maybe TRBD1 (5 bases). Germline V gene data show CDR1 as MNHNS and CDR2 as SASEGT. The CDR3 is 14 amino acids. Trimming took 2 bases from V and 7 from J, leaving 14 bases between them. The CDR3 coding sequence is TGTGCCAGCAGTGAACCGAGACTTGGGGGTGGCTACACCTTC. Residues: CASSEPRLGGGYTF.

Remarks on this clone: In the same sample, other DNA sequences code for this CDR3. The chain joins TRBV5-1 to TRBJ2-5, with a tentative D call TRBD2 (5 bases). The CDR3 loop spans 13 amino acids. Germline assignment: CDR1 SGHRS and CDR2 YFSETQ. V dropped 4 bases and J dropped 1 base, with 8 bases sitting between them. This chain's CDR3 is CASSRGLQETQYF. CDR3 DNA sequence: TGCGCCAGCAGCCGAGGACTCCAAGAGACCCAGTACTTC.

This chain uses TRBV7-2 with TRBJ1-2; possible D gene TRBD1, 5 bases. V shed 0 bases and J shed 4 bases, with 9 bases lying between them. CDR3 length: 14 amino acids. CDR1 and CDR2 (germline): SGHTA, FQGNSA. As DNA, the CDR3 is TGTGCCAGCAGCTTAGCGCCGGGGACCTATGGCTACACCTTC. Encoded protein: CASSLAPGTYGYTF.

The gene calls are TRBV9 and TRBJ1-2; 7 bases align to TRBD1. The CDR3 covers 12 residues. V lost 7 bases to trimming and J lost 6 bases; unmatched junction nucleotides: 6. Per germline, CDR1 SGDLS and CDR2 YYNGEE. The CDR3, as DNA: TGTGCCAGCGATCGGACAGGACATGGCTACACCTTC. Amino acid sequence: CASDRTGHGYTF.

This chain connects TRBV6-6 to TRBJ2-2; no clear D. The CDR3 covers 15 residues. V was shortened by 2 bases and J by 0 bases, with 7 bases between the two germline ends. The germline CDR1 and CDR2 sequences are MNHNY and SVGAGI (reference sequence). The DNA for the CDR3 is TGTGCCAGCAGTTACGGTCAGACGAACACCGGGGAGCTGTTTTTT. It is translated as CASSYGQTNTGELFF.

This clone is a singleton in its sample. The chain joins TRBV5-1 to TRBJ2-5; 9 bases fit TRBD2. The CDR3 is 15 amino acids. The trim removed 1 base at V and 1 base at J, leaving 2 bases unmatched. Germline lookup yields CDR1 SGHRS and CDR2 YFSETQ. The CDR3 reads CASSLTTSGQETQYF. The CDR3 DNA reads as TGCGCCAGCAGCTTGACGACTAGCGGCCAAGAGACCCAGTACTTC.

The chain has TRBV5-1 and TRBJ2-1; 13 bases fit TRBD2. The CDR3 is 15 amino acids. Germline CDR1 SGHRS, CDR2 YFSETQ. The V segment lost 4 bases and the J segment 5 bases; nucleotides outside the gene matches: 3. The CDR3 loop reads CASSETSGGDNEQFF. In nucleotides, the CDR3 is TGCGCCAGCAGCGAAACTAGCGGGGGGGACAATGAGCAGTTCTTC.

This chain uses TRBV2 with TRBJ2-7; D gene unclear. Germline CDR1 reads SNHLY; CDR2 reads FYNNEI. Trimming took off 0 bases at V and 1 base at J, with 13 bases between the two ends. The CDR3 covers 16 residues. This CDR3 is CASSEALGVRSYEQYF. As DNA, the CDR3 is TGTGCCAGCAGTGAAGCGCTTGGGGTACGGTCCTACGAGCAGTACTTC.

The chain is built from TRBV5-1 and TRBJ1-2, with D tentatively TRBD1 (5 bases). This CDR3 spans 14 amino acids. V lost 0 bases to trimming and J lost 3 bases, with 9 bases between them. The V gene's germline CDR1 is SGHRS and CDR2 YFSETQ. The CDR3 loop is CASSLGMGDYGYTF. DNA of the CDR3: TGCGCCAGCAGCTTGGGTATGGGGGACTATGGCTACACCTTC.

The rearrangement uses TRBV19 and TRBJ1-5; D is possibly TRBD1 (5 bases). The length of the CDR3 is 14 residues. Trimming left V 1 base short and J 6 bases short, with 10 bases between. Germline values: CDR1 LNHDA, CDR2 SQIVND (reference sequence). CDR3 amino acids: CASSIGEGFQPQHF. The CDR3 region has the DNA TGTGCCAGTAGTATAGGGGAGGGGTTTCAGCCCCAGCATTTT.

The DNA for the CDR3 is TGCGCCAGCAGCTTGGAGTCGGTCGGGGGCTCTGGAAACACCATATATTTT. Its protein product is CASSLESVGGSGNTIYF. The rearrangement joins TRBV5-1 to TRBJ1-3, with D possibly TRBD1 on 5 matching bases. With 0 bases removed from V and 0 bases from J, the gap between germline ends came to 13 bases. Germline-derived CDR1 and CDR2 are SGHRS and YFSETQ. The CDR3 loop spans 17 amino acids.

This chain connects TRBV7-8 to TRBJ2-7; no definite D call. Trimming removed 2 bases at V and 7 bases at J, with 12 bases between. Germline-derived CDR1 and CDR2 are SGHVS and FQNEAQ. The CDR3 extends over 13 amino acids. CDR3 in DNA: TGTGCCAGCAGCTTATCCCCTTTGGGGGAGCAGTACTTC. This gives the protein CASSLSPLGEQYF.

This clone was recorded only once. The V and J genes are TRBV19 and TRBJ2-4; D might be TRBD1 (7 bases). The germline gives CDR1 LNHDA, CDR2 SQIVND (reference sequence). V was shortened by 2 bases and J by 0 bases, with 14 bases between the two germline ends. The CDR3 is made up of 17 amino acids. The CDR3 region is CASSIMEEGAAKNIQYF. CDR3 sequence (DNA): TGTGCCAGTAGTATAATGGAGGAGGGGGCAGCCAAAAACATTCAGTACTTC.

The chain has TRBV27 and TRBJ2-2, with D perhaps given as TRBD1 or TRBD2 (5 bases each). Germline-derived CDR1 and CDR2 are MNHEY and SMNVEV (reference sequence). The CDR3 has 13 residues. V lost 0 bases, J lost 6 bases, and 5 bases lay in between. The CDR3, as DNA: TGTGCCAGCAGTTTATCGGGGGCCGGGGAGCTGTTTTTT. It yields the protein CASSLSGAGELFF.

This clone came up a few times. CDR3: CASSLALPNSPLHF. In DNA, the CDR3 is TGTGCCAGCAGCCTCGCGCTACCAAATTCACCCCTCCACTTT. The chain combines TRBV3-1 (or the pseudogene TRBV3-2) with TRBJ1-6; D remains ambiguous. The CDR3 totals 14 residues. Germline CDR1 LGHDT, CDR2 YNNKEL (reference sequence). Trimming removed 4 bases at V and 7 bases at J, with 11 bases between.

Concerning this clone itself: The junction and the germline gene differ at one end; a read error may be behind it. The chain joins TRBV19 to TRBJ2-3; D might be TRBD1 (5 bases). The CDR3 sequence is 14 residues long. Germline V gene lookup returns CDR1 LNHDA and CDR2 SQIVND (reference sequence). The CDR3 loop is CASRIGASTDTQYF. In nucleotides, the CDR3 is TGTGCCAGTAGGATAGGGGCAAGCACAGATACGCAGTATTTT.

The chain is built from TRBV25-1 and TRBJ1-1, with D unresolved. The CDR3 totals 12 residues. Germline V gene sequence: CDR1 MGHDK, CDR2 SYGVNS. Trimming cost V 6 bases and J 3 bases, with 8 bases left between them. In DNA, the CDR3 is TGTGCCAGCAGAGACGGACACACTGAAGCTTTCTTT. Translating it yields CASRDGHTEAFF.

This rearrangement joins TRBV25-1 to TRBJ1-4, with 9 bases that match TRBD1. The CDR3 is 13 residues long. Germline V CDR1 and CDR2: MGHDK, SYGVNS. The V and J ends lost 9 bases and 8 bases, in that order; junction bases with no gene match: 7. Here the CDR3 DNA reads TGTGCCAGTAAGGGACAGGGAACGGAAAAACTGTTTTTT. Translating it yields CASKGQGTEKLFF.

V gene TRBV2 combines with J gene TRBJ1-2, with D hard to call. V lost 4 bases and J lost 3, with 9 bases in between. This CDR3 is built from 13 residues. The germline gives CDR1 SNHLY, CDR2 FYNNEI. CDR3 residues: CASSVSGDYGYTF. CDR3 sequence (DNA): TGTGCCAGCAGTGTATCCGGGGACTATGGCTACACCTTC.

The V and J genes are TRBV5-1 and TRBJ1-3; D is unclear. This CDR3 is built from 15 residues. The V gene's germline CDR1 is SGHRS and CDR2 YFSETQ. The V and J ends lost 0 bases and 4 bases respectively, with 11 bases between them. For the CDR3, the DNA is TGCGCCAGCAGCTTGGGTGCCAACTTAGGAAACACCATATATTTT. Translation gives CASSLGANLGNTIYF.

The chain couples TRBV3-1 (or the pseudogene TRBV3-2) to TRBJ2-2; D ambiguous. This CDR3 region has 15 residues. Germline CDR1 is LGHDT and CDR2 is YNNKEL (reference sequence). V lost 4 bases and J lost 4, with 13 bases in between. The CDR3 DNA follows: TGTGCCAGCAGCCTGATGGCGGTCGGCACCGGGGAGCTGTTTTTT. It translates to CASSLMAVGTGELFF.